This entry is about one T cell receptor beta chain. The CDR3 regions of TCR beta were amplified from RNA transcripts. First-round RT-PCR targeting the TCR CDR3 was performed with the HTBI primer set. TCRdb ran MiXCR on the multiplex PCR reads and lists one entry per CDR3 protein. Among hundreds of thousands of distinct CDR3 sequences, 12% to 15% were seen once, and the ten largest hold 9.5% to 13%. Germline loops: CDR1 MNHNY, CDR2 SVGAGI (reference sequence). V shed 0 bases and J shed 6 bases, with 9 bases lying between them. The CDR3 contains 13 residues. The data were obtained in a study of T cells in Graves' hyperthyroidism and ophthalmopathy. Researchers defined stable Graves' hyperthyroidism as no ophthalmopathy progression within 18 months. Hyperthyroidism patients were newly diagnosed, had disease duration under 2 months, and were aged 18 to 65 years. A patient was excluded if there was uncontrolled infection, other autoimmune disease, pregnancy or lactation. Extraction of PBMCs used about 9.2 ml of fresh peripheral blood.

The TCR sequence derives from a woman aged 18-29 years with Graves' hyperthyroidism. The chain employs TRBV6-6 and TRBJ2-7; D possibly corresponds to TRBD2 (5 bases). What was sequenced was blood. DNA of the CDR3: TGTGCCAGCAGTTACTCTTTCGGGGTCGAGCAGTACTTC. It encodes CASSYSFGVEQYF.